This TCR beta chain was recorded in a study of cytomegalovirus exposure and HLA in healthy donors. Assay used: immunoSEQ multiplex PCR; TCRdb lists only in-frame clones, some missing. The sample has fewer than 200,000 clones; roughly nine tenths are singletons. This clone was observed a handful of times. No antigen is known for it. Study findings and constraints: It was 150 to 200 TCR beta chains that were listed as cytomegalovirus-associated.

The CDR3 loop spans 15 amino acids. V lost 6 bases, J lost 4 bases, and 3 bases stayed unmatched. The germline gives CDR1 SEHNR, CDR2 FQNEAQ (reference sequence). The chain combines TRBV7-9 with TRBJ2-1, with TRBD2 matching 13 bases. Input material: PBMCs. The origin of this receptor is a man aged 25 to 45 in good health and CMV-seropositive. CDR3 coding DNA: TGTGCCAGCAGTTGGACTAGCGGGAGTTACAATGAGCAGTTCTTC. It is translated as CASSWTSGSYNEQFF.